These 10 T cell receptor beta chains originate from one sample sequenced in a study of blood T cell repertoires in COVID-19. Here immunoSEQ multiplex PCR was the method, and the copy in TCRdb shows in-frame clones only, minus some. The sample consists of about 200,000 clones, approximately 94% of them appearing once. Sequences were obtained from peripheral blood. Receptors were obtained from a young man with COVID-19, enrolled during active disease.

The rearrangement links TRBV15 to TRBJ1-5; weak D call: TRBD1 (6 bases). Germline V gene sequence: CDR1 LNHNV, CDR2 YYDKDF (reference sequence). The CDR3 totals 13 residues. V dropped 5 bases and J dropped 5 bases, with 10 bases sitting between them. The CDR3 is CATSDRLDQPQHF. DNA of the CDR3: TGTGCCACCAGCGACAGGCTAGATCAGCCCCAGCATTTT.

V and J are TRBV2 and TRBJ2-5; TRBD2 aligns across 10 bases. The CDR3 is made up of 16 amino acids. Germline CDR1 and CDR2: SNHLY and FYNNEI. Trimming at V came to 6 bases and at J to 1 base, leaving 8 bases not matched to a gene. Here the CDR3 DNA reads TGTGCCAGCAGGAAAGGACTAGCGGCGACCCAAGAGACCCAGTACTTC. It translates to CASRKGLAATQETQYF. Complete variable domain (other parts from reference TRBV2 and TRBJ2-5): EPEVTQTPSHQVTQMGQEVILRCVPISNHLYFYWYRQILGQKVEFLVSFYNNEISEKSEIFDDQFSVERPDGSNFTLKIRSTKLEDSAMYFCASRKGLAATQETQYFGPGTRLLVL.

The V and J genes are TRBV7-3 and TRBJ1-1; no reliable D call. V was pared by 5 bases and J by 4 bases, with 11 bases between. The CDR3 runs 13 residues. Germline lookup yields CDR1 SGHTA and CDR2 FQGTGA. In nucleotides, the CDR3 is TGTGCCAGCAGCGCATCGACGGGCACTGAAGCTTTCTTT. It encodes CASSASTGTEAFF.

This chain uses TRBV19 with TRBJ1-5; D is possibly TRBD1 (5 bases). Germline V gene lookup returns CDR1 LNHDA and CDR2 SQIVND (reference sequence). The ends were cut back, 1 base at V and 8 bases at J, with 12 bases in the middle. This CDR3 region has 14 residues. CDR3: CASSIGRVDKPQHF. Here the CDR3 DNA reads TGTGCCAGTAGTATAGGCAGGGTGGATAAGCCCCAGCATTTT.

The chain's CDR3 is CSASDTGGGAKNIQYF. The CDR3 DNA is TGCAGTGCTAGTGACACAGGGGGCGGAGCCAAAAACATTCAGTACTTC. The chain uses TRBV20-1 and TRBJ2-4, with TRBD1 matching over 9 bases. This CDR3 region has 16 residues. In germline, CDR1 is DFQATT, CDR2 SNEGSKA (reference sequence). Trimming removed 3 bases from V and 0 bases from J; junction bases left unmatched: 6.

This clone was seen only once. The chain carries TRBV18 and TRBJ1-2, with D perhaps matching TRBD1 (6 bases). The CDR3 contains 15 residues. Germline CDR1 is KGHSH and CDR2 is LQKENI. V lost 3 bases, J lost 5 bases, and 16 bases lay in between. The CDR3 protein is CASSPVSRGEYGYTF. In DNA form, the CDR3 reads TGTGCCAGCTCACCGGTATCCAGGGGAGAGTATGGCTACACCTTC.

The chain joins TRBV19 to TRBJ1-1, with a possible D match to TRBD1 (6 bases). Germline loops: CDR1 LNHDA, CDR2 SQIVND (reference sequence). CDR3 length equals 15 residues. V was shortened by 6 bases and J by 1 base, with 15 bases between the two germline ends. CDR3 sequence (DNA): TGTGCCAGTAGCGGACAGAGGTTATGGAACACTGAAGCTTTCTTT. It codes for CASSGQRLWNTEAFF.

Details on this clone: The sample holds other DNA sequences that translate to the same CDR3. V and J are TRBV9 and TRBJ2-7, with D uncertain. The CDR3 spans 14 residues. V shed 0 bases and J shed 1 base, with 8 bases lying between them. Looked up from germline, CDR1 is SGDLS and CDR2 is YYNGEE. CDR3 protein: CASSVDGGSYEQYF. CDR3 DNA sequence: TGTGCCAGCAGCGTAGACGGCGGATCCTACGAGCAGTACTTC.

The rearrangement links TRBV5-1 to TRBJ2-1; TRBD2 matches 13 bases. V shed 3 bases, J shed 7 bases, and the junction held 10 bases outside the gene matches. Germline assignment: CDR1 SGHRS and CDR2 YFSETQ. This CDR3 has 17 amino acids. This CDR3 reads CASSSGLAGVNWNEQFF. CDR3 DNA sequence: TGCGCCAGCAGCTCAGGACTAGCGGGGGTCAATTGGAATGAGCAGTTCTTC.

V and J are TRBV5-1 and TRBJ1-1, with D possibly matching TRBD1 (6 bases). CDR3 size: 16 residues. The germline V and J ends were trimmed by 0 bases and 4 bases, with 16 bases remaining between them. Germline CDR1 SGHRS, CDR2 YFSETQ. CDR3 sequence: CASSLETGKGGTEAFF. Written as DNA, the CDR3 is TGCGCCAGCAGCTTGGAAACAGGGAAAGGAGGCACTGAAGCTTTCTTT.